The subject of this entry is one TCR beta chain. This record belongs to a study of CD8 T cells in Susac syndrome. Overall study: Patients with Susac syndrome were therapy-naive, on corticosteroids, or on intravenous immunoglobulin alone at the time that blood was drawn.

Roughly 0.45 to 1 ug RNA was reverse transcribed with random hexamers. A single record per CDR3 protein comes from TCRdb applying MiXCR to the immunoSEQ multiplex PCR reads. Seen here are some 150,000 distinct CDR3 sequences, around 95% observed once, and the top ten hold 0.16%. From germline, CDR1 is SEHNR and CDR2 FQNEAQ (reference sequence). V shed 5 bases, J shed 3 bases, and the junction held 14 bases outside the gene matches. CDR3 length: 18 amino acids. The rearrangement links TRBV7-9 to TRBJ2-1; TRBD1 agrees at 9 bases. Sequences were obtained from CD4+ T cells from PBMCs. The receptor was isolated from a human donor with Susac syndrome. The CDR3 region is CASSPRLPGQGFYNEQFF. In DNA, the CDR3 is TGTGCCAGCAGCCCACGCCTACCGGGACAGGGATTCTACAATGAGCAGTTCTTC.